Listed here are 2 T cell receptor beta chains from one sample, sequenced in a study of blood T cell repertoires in COVID-19 (dated by TCRdb to 2019 to 2021). The protocol used for the library was the immunoSEQ multiplex PCR assay. In its TCRdb copy, this immuneACCESS table keeps in-frame sequences only and misses some clones. Where compared with another copy, unresolved V genes explain less than half of these, and the others have no known cause. The sample table lists under 200,000 clones, roughly nine tenths of them with a count of one. Together, the top ten hold around 0.76% of the sample. The sample taken for sequencing was peripheral blood. The source is a woman in her seventies with acute or convalescent COVID-19.

The table lists this clone with a count of one. This chain connects TRBV21-1 to TRBJ2-1; the tabulated D call, TRBD2, remains unverified against the DNA. TRBV21-1 is termed a pseudogene. The CDR3 spans 16 residues. CDR3 coding DNA: TGTGCCAGCAGCACGACGGAGCGGGAAGTGAGGAATGAGCAGTTCTTC. Its translation: CASSTTEREVRNEQFF.

The gene calls are TRBV7-2 and TRBJ2-1; 8 nucleotides match TRBD1. CDR3 length: 15 residues. The germline gives CDR1 SGHTA, CDR2 FQGNSA. V dropped 5 bases and J dropped 4; count of bases not matched to a gene: 7. The CDR3 region is CASSVDRGKYNEQFF. The CDR3 DNA sequence: TGTGCCAGCAGCGTCGACAGGGGCAAATACAATGAGCAGTTCTTC.